The 16 T cell receptor beta chains reported below all come from one sample, sequenced in a study of CD8 T cells in Susac syndrome. Reverse transcription of 0.5 to 1 ug RNA was performed with random hexamers. TCRdb called the immunoSEQ multiplex PCR reads again in MiXCR, with one record for every CDR3 protein. The repertoire includes about 190,000 distinct CDR3 sequences, 85% to 95% of them detected once, and around 0.16% sits in the top ten. Specimen: CD8+ T cells from PBMCs. These TCRs come from a human donor with Susac syndrome.

The V and J genes are TRBV20-1 and TRBJ2-4, with 7 bases matching TRBD1. Trimming at V came to 3 bases and at J to 0 bases, leaving 5 bases not matched to a gene. The CDR3 extends over 15 amino acids. The germline CDR1 and CDR2 sequences are DFQATT and SNEGSKA (reference sequence). The DNA of the CDR3 is TGCAGTGCTAGCCCCGGGACAGTAGCCAAAAACATTCAGTACTTC. Encoded protein: CSASPGTVAKNIQYF.

The sample holds one count of this clonotype. This chain connects TRBV5-6 to TRBJ2-1; D uncertain. V was cut by 6 bases and J by 5 bases, with 18 bases left in between. CDR1 is SGHDT and CDR2 is YYEEEE in the germline V gene. The CDR3 runs 15 residues. Here the CDR3 reads CASTELVWRDNEQFF. The CDR3 DNA reads TGTGCCAGCACCGAGCTTGTGTGGCGCGACAATGAGCAGTTCTTC.

The CDR3 region has the DNA TGTGCCAGCAGCGCCCGACAGCCTTATACCAAAAACATTCAGTACTTC. As protein: CASSARQPYTKNIQYF. This chain uses TRBV5-6 with TRBJ2-4; tentatively, D is TRBD1 (5 bases). Per the germline V gene, CDR1 is SGHDT and CDR2 is YYEEEE. Trimming stripped 4 bases from V and 2 bases from J, with 16 bases between. The CDR3 contains 16 residues.

V usage is TRBV30 and J usage is TRBJ2-7, with 14 bases that match TRBD2. The junction had 11 bases not matched to a gene; V was cut back by 2 bases and J by 2 bases. Germline V CDR1 and CDR2: GTSNPN, SVGIG (reference sequence). This CDR3 region has 18 residues. The CDR3 loop is CAWSSTGTSGGTPYEQYF. In DNA, the CDR3 is TGTGCCTGGAGTTCAACCGGGACTAGCGGGGGCACTCCCTACGAGCAGTACTTC.

V usage is TRBV4-1 and J usage is TRBJ2-2; no firm D call. The V and J ends lost 1 base and 6 bases respectively, with 9 bases between them. Germline V gene data show CDR1 as MGHRA and CDR2 as YSYEKL. CDR3 length: 14 amino acids. The DNA of the CDR3 is TGCGCCAGCAGCCAAGCGGGTTTGGCCGGGGAGCTGTTTTTT. The encoded protein is CASSQAGLAGELFF.

The chain employs TRBV6-5 and TRBJ1-2; D is undetermined. V was trimmed by 0 bases and J by 3 bases, leaving 8 bases between them. The CDR3 totals 14 residues. CDR1 is MNHEY, CDR2 SVGAGI, per germline. This CDR3 reads CASSYSASHYGYTF. The CDR3 DNA follows: TGTGCCAGCAGTTACTCGGCCAGCCACTATGGCTACACCTTC.

This clonotype appeared once. The chain has TRBV12-3 or TRBV12-4 and TRBJ2-7; D is unresolved. The CDR3 spans 14 residues. V dropped 5 bases and J dropped 2 bases, with 13 bases sitting between them. The CDR3 region has the DNA TGTGCCAGCAGTCCGATTGTGATTCCCTACGAGCAGTACTTC. Translating it yields CASSPIVIPYEQYF.

CDR3 protein: CSARAAHGDTEAFF. The CDR3, as DNA: TGCAGTGCTAGAGCCGCACATGGGGACACTGAAGCTTTCTTT. The chain couples TRBV20-1 to TRBJ1-1; D is undetermined. The germline gives CDR1 DFQATT, CDR2 SNEGSKA (reference sequence). Trimming pared 1 base from V and 3 bases from J, leaving 12 bases between. The CDR3 sequence is 14 residues long.

The chain recombines TRBV4-2 with TRBJ1-3; D not resolved. The V gene's germline CDR1 is LGHNA and CDR2 YNFKEQ. The V end lost 0 bases, the J end lost 4 bases, and 13 bases lay between the germline ends. The CDR3 length is 16 residues. CDR3 loop: CASSQDLKNYGNTIYF. DNA of the CDR3: TGTGCCAGCAGCCAAGATCTTAAGAACTACGGAAACACCATATATTTT.

This clonotype was detected only once. V and J are TRBV9 and TRBJ1-1; no clear D gene. V lost 0 bases to trimming and J lost 4 bases, with 13 bases between them. CDR1 and CDR2 from the germline V gene are SGDLS and YYNGEE. The CDR3 is made up of 15 amino acids. The CDR3 region is CASSVAYSGSTEAFF. DNA for the CDR3: TGTGCCAGCAGCGTAGCTTATTCAGGCTCCACTGAAGCTTTCTTT. Drawing the rest from reference TRBV9 and TRBJ1-1, the complete variable domain is DSGVTQTPKHLITATGQRVTLRCSPRSGDLSVYWYQQSLDQGLQFLIQYYNGEERAKGNILERFSAQQFPDLHSELNLSSLELGDSALYFCASSVAYSGSTEAFFGQGTRLTVV.

The chain carries TRBV20-1 and TRBJ2-6; 8 positions agree with TRBD1. The CDR3 sequence is 12 residues long. V gave up 5 bases and J gave up 12 bases; unmatched junction bases: 6. From germline, CDR1 is DFQATT and CDR2 SNEGSKA (reference sequence). CDR3 nucleotide sequence: TGCAGTGCTGGGGACAGGCTAACCGTCCTGACTTTC. Translation gives CSAGDRLTVLTF.

The V call is TRBV9, the J call TRBJ1-1, with D uncertain. The CDR3 sequence is 13 residues long. Trimming cost V 2 bases and J 2 bases, with 7 bases left between them. Germline V gives CDR1 SGDLS, CDR2 YYNGEE. The CDR3 sequence is CASSVQINTEAFF. The CDR3 DNA reads as TGTGCCAGCAGCGTCCAAATCAACACTGAAGCTTTCTTT.

This clonotype was seen more than once but under ten times. The chain recombines TRBV2 with TRBJ2-5, with D uncertain. Per germline, CDR1 SNHLY and CDR2 FYNNEI. V was shortened by 8 bases and J by 5 bases, with 6 bases between the two germline ends. This CDR3 is built from 10 residues. CDR3 region: CASRRETQYF. CDR3 nucleotides: TGTGCCAGCCGGCGTGAGACCCAGTACTTC.

In DNA, the CDR3 is TGTGCCACCAGCAGAGAATCTGAGCGACATGAGCAGTTCTTC. Translating gives CATSRESERHEQFF. The V call is TRBV15, the J call TRBJ2-1; D is ambiguous. The V gene's germline CDR1 is LNHNV and CDR2 YYDKDF (reference sequence). The V end was cut by 0 bases, the J end by 8 bases, with 11 bases between. This CDR3 has 14 amino acids. Full variable domain (missing parts from reference TRBV15 and TRBJ2-1): DAMVIQNPRYQVTQFGKPVTLSCSQTLNHNVMYWYQQKSSQAPKLLFHYYDKDFNNEADTPDNFQSRRPNTSFCFLDIRSPGLGDTAMYLCATSRESERHEQFFGPGTRLTVL.

V usage is TRBV12-3 or TRBV12-4 and J usage is TRBJ2-3; D may be TRBD2 (7 bases). There are 15 residues in the CDR3. Between the trimmed V and J ends, which lost 5 bases and 4 bases, there was a span of 16 bases. In DNA form, the CDR3 reads TGTGCCAGCAGTGCGGAAACGGGGGGCCCAGATACGCAGTATTTT. This codes for CASSAETGGPDTQYF.

This clonotype was counted a few times. The CDR3 DNA reads as TGTGCCAGCAGCGTCTCTAGCGGCAGCACAGATACGCAGTATTTT. Residues: CASSVSSGSTDTQYF. The gene calls are TRBV9 and TRBJ2-3; 7 bases are shared with TRBD2. This CDR3 region has 15 residues. The germline V gene encodes CDR1 SGDLS and CDR2 YYNGEE. V dropped 2 bases and J dropped 0; count of bases not matched to a gene: 3.